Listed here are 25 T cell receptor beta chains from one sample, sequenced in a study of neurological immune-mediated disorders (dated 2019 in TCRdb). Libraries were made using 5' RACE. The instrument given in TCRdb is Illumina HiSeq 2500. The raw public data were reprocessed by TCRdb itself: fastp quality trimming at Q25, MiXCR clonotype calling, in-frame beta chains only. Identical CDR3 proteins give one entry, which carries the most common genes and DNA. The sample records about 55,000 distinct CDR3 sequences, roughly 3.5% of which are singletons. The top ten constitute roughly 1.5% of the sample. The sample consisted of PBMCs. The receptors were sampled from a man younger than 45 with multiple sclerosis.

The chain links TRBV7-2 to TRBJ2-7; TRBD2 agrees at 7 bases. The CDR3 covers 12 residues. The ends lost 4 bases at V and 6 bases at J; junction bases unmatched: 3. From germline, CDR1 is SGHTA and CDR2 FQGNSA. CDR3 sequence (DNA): TGTGCCAGCAGCTGGACGGGGGGCGAGCAGTACTTC. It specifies CASSWTGGEQYF.

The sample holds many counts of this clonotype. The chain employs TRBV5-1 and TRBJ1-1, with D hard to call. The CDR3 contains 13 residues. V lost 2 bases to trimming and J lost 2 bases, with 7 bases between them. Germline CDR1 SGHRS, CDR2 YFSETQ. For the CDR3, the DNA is TGCGCCAGCAGCTTCTGGGATAACACTGAAGCTTTCTTT. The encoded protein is CASSFWDNTEAFF.

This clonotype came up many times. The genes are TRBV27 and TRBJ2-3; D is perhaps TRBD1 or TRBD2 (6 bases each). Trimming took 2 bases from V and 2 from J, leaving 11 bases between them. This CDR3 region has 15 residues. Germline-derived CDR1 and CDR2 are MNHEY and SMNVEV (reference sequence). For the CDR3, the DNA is TGTGCCAGCAGTTTAAGAGGGGGGCCCACAGATACGCAGTATTTT. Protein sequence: CASSLRGGPTDTQYF.

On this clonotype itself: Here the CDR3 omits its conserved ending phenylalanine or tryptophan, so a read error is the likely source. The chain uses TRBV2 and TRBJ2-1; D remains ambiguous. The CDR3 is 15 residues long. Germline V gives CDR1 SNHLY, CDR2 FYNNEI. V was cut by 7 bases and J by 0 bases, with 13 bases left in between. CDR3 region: CASIVDEGSYNEQFN. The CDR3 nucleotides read TGTGCCAGCATCGTGGACGAAGGCTCCTACAATGAGCAGTTCAAC.

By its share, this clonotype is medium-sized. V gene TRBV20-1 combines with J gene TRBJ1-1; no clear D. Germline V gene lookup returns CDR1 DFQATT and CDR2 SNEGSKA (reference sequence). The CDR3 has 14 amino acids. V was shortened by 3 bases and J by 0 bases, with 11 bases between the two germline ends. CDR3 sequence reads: CSASGQTMNTEAFF. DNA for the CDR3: TGCAGTGCTAGTGGGCAGACAATGAACACTGAAGCTTTCTTT.

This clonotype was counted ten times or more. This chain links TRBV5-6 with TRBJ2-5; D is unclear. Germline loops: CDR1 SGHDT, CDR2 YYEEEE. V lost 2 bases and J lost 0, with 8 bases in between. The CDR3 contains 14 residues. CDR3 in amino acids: CASSFPQHQETQYF. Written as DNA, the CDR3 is TGTGCCAGCAGCTTTCCCCAGCACCAAGAGACCCAGTACTTC.

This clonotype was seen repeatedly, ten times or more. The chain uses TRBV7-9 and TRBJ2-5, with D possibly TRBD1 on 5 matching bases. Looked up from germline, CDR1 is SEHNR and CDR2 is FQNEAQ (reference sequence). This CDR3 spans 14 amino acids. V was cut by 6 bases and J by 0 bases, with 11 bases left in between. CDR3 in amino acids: CASSSMDNQETQYF. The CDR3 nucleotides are TGTGCCAGCAGTTCGATGGACAACCAAGAGACCCAGTACTTC.

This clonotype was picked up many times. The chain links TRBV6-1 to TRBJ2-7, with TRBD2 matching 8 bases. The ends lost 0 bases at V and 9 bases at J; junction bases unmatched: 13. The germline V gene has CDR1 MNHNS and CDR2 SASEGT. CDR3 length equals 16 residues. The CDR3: CASSEAGTRTSTGQYF. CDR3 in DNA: TGTGCCAGCAGTGAAGCCGGGACTAGGACCTCTACGGGGCAGTACTTC.

This chain's CDR3 is CASQSEGPGTDTQYF. CDR3 in DNA: TGTGCCAGCCAATCGGAGGGCCCGGGCACAGATACGCAGTATTTT. The chain links TRBV6-6 to TRBJ2-3; D might be TRBD2 (6 bases). This CDR3 has 15 residues. In germline, CDR1 is MNHNY, CDR2 SVGAGI (reference sequence). Deletions cut 8 bases from V and 1 base from J, with 16 bases between.

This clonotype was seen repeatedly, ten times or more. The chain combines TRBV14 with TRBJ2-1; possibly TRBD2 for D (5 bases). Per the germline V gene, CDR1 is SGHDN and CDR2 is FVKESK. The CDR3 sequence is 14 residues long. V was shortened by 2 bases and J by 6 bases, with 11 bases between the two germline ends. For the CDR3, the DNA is TGTGCCAGCAGCCAACCCGGGAAAGTCAATGAGCAGTTCTTC. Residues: CASSQPGKVNEQFF.

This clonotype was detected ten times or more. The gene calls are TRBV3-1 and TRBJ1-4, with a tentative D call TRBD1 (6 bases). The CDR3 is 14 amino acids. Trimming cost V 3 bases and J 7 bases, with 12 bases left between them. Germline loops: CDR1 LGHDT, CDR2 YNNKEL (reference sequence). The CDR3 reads CASSQRTGLEKLFF. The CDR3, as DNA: TGTGCCAGCAGCCAGAGAACAGGGCTTGAAAAACTGTTTTTT. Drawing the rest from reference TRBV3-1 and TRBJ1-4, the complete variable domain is DTAVSQTPKYLVTQMGNDKSIKCEQNLGHDTMYWYKQDSKKFLKIMFSYNNKELIINETVPNRFSPKSPDKAHLNLHINSLELGDSAVYFCASSQRTGLEKLFFGSGTQLSVL.

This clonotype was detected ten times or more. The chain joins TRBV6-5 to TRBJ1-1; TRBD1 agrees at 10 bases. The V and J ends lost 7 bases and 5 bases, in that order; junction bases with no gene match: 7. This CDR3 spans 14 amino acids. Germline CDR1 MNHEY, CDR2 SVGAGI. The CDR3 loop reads CASKPGQGWTEAFF. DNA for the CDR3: TGTGCCAGCAAACCGGGACAGGGGTGGACTGAAGCTTTCTTT.

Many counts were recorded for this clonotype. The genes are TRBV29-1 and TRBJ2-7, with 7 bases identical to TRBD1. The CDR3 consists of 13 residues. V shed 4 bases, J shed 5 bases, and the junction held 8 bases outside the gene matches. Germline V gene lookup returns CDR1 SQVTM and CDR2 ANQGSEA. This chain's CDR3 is CSVVDRVVNEQYF. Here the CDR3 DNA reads TGCAGCGTTGTCGACAGGGTAGTCAACGAGCAGTACTTC.

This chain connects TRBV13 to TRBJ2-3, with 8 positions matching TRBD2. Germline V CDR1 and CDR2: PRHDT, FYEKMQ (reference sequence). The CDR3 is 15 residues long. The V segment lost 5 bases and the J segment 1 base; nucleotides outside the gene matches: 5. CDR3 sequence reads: CASSPGGRGTDTQYF. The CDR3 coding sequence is TGTGCCAGCAGCCCGGGGGGGCGCGGCACAGATACGCAGTATTTT. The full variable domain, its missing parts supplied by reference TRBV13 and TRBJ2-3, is AAGVIQSPRHLIKEKRETATLKCYPIPRHDTVYWYQQGPGQDPQFLISFYEKMQSDKGSIPDRFSAQQFSDYHSELNMSSLELGDSALYFCASSPGGRGTDTQYFGPGTRLTVL.

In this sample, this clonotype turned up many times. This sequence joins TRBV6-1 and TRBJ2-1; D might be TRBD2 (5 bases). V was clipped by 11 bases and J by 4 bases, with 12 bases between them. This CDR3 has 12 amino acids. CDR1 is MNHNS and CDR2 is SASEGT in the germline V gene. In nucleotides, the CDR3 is TGTGCCGGGAGAGGCGCGTACAATGAGCAGTTCTTC. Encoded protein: CAGRGAYNEQFF.

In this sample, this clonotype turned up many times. The CDR3 DNA reads TGTGCCAGCAGCCAAGTGGCAGCGGGTGGGCAGTTCTTC. This sequence encodes CASSQVAAGGQFF. This rearrangement joins TRBV14 to TRBJ2-1; tentatively, D is TRBD2 (6 bases). V was trimmed by 1 base and J by 12 bases, leaving 13 bases between them. Germline CDR1 SGHDN, CDR2 FVKESK. The CDR3 runs 13 residues.

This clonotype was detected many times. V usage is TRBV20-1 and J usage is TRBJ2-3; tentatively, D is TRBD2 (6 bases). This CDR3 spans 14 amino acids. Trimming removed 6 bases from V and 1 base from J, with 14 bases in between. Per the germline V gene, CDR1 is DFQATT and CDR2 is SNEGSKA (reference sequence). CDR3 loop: CSAERESRTDTQYF. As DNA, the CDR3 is TGCAGTGCCGAACGGGAGTCGCGCACAGATACGCAGTATTTT.

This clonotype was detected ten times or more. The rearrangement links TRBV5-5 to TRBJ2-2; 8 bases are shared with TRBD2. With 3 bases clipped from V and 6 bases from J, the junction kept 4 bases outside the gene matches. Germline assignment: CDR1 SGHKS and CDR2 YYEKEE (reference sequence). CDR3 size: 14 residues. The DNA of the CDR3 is TGTGCCAGCAGCTCGGGACTAGAGGCCGGGGAGCTGTTTTTT. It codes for CASSSGLEAGELFF.

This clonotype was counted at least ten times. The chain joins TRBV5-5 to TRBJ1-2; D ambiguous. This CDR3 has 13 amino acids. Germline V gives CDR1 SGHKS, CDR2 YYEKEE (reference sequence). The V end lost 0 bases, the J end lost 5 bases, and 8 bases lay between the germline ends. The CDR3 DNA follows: TGTGCCAGCAGCTTGGGCAATAAATATGGCTACACCTTC. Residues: CASSLGNKYGYTF.

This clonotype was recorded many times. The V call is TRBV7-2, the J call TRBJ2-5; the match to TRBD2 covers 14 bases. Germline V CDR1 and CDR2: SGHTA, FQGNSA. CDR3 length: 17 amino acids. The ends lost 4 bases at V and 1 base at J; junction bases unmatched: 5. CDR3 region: CASSWGLAGDFQETQYF. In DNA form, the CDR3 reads TGTGCCAGCAGCTGGGGACTAGCGGGGGACTTCCAAGAGACCCAGTACTTC.

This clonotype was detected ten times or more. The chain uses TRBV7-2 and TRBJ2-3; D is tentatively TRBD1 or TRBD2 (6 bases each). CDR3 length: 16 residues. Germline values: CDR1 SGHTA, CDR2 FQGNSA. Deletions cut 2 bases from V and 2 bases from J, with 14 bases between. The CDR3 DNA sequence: TGTGCCAGCAGCTTAAACGCCGGGGGCTTCACAGATACGCAGTATTTT. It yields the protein CASSLNAGGFTDTQYF.

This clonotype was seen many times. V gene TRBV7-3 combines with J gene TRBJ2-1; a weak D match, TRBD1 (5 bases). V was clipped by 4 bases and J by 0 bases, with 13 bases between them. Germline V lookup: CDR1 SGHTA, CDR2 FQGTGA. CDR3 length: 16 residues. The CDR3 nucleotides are TGTGCCAGCAGCTCATCAGGGATGAGCTCCTACAATGAGCAGTTCTTC. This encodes CASSSSGMSSYNEQFF.

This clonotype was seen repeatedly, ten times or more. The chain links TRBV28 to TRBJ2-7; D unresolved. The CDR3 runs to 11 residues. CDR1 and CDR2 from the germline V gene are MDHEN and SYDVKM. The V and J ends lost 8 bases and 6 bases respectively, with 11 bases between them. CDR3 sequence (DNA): TGTGCCAGCCAAGTCAGTTCCGAGCAGTACTTC. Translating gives CASQVSSEQYF.

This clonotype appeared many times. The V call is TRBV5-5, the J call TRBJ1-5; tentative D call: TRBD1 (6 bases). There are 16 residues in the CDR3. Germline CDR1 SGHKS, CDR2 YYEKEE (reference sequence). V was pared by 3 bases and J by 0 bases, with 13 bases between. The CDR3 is CASSSSDRYSNQPQHF. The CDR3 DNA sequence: TGTGCCAGCAGCTCTTCTGACAGGTATAGCAATCAGCCCCAGCATTTT.

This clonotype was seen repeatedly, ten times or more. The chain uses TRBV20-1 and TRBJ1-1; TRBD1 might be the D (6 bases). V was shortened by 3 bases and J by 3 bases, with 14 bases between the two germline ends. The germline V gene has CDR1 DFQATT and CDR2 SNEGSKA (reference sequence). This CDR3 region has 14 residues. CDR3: CSASKGGAYTEAFF. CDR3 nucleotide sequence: TGCAGTGCTAGCAAGGGGGGGGCTTACACTGAAGCTTTCTTT.